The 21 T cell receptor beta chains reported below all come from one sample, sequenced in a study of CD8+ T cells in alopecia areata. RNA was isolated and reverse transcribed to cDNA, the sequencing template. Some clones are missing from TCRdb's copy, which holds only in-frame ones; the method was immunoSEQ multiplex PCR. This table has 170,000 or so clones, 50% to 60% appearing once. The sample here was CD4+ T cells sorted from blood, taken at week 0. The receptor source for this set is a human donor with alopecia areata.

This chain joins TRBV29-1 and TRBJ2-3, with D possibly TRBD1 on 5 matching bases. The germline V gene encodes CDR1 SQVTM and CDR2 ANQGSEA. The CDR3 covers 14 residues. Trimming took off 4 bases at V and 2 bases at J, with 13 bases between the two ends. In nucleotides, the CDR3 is TGCAGCGTTGTAGGCAGGGTTCCCACAGATACGCAGTATTTT. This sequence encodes CSVVGRVPTDTQYF.

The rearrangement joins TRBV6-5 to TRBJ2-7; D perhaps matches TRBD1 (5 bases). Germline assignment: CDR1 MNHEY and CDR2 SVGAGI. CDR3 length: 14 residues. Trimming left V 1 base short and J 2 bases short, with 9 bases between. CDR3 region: CASSYLGVTYEQYF. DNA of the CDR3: TGTGCCAGCAGTTACTTAGGGGTCACCTACGAGCAGTACTTC.

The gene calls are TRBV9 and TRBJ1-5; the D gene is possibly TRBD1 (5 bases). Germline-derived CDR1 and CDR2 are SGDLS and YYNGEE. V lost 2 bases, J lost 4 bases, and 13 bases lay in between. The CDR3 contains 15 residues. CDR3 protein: CASSVGEGRNQPQHF. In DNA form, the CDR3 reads TGTGCCAGCAGCGTTGGGGAGGGGAGAAATCAGCCCCAGCATTTT.

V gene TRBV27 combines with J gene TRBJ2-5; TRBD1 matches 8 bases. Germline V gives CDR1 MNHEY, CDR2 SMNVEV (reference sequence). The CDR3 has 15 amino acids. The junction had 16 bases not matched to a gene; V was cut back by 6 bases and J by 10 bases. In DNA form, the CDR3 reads TGTGCCAGCAGGCGGACCGGGACAGGCAGGGGCGGCCAGTACTTC. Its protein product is CASRRTGTGRGGQYF.

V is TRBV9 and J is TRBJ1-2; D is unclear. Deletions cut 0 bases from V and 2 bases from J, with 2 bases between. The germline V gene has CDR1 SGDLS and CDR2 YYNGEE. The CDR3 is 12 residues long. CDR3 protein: CASSVDNYGYTF. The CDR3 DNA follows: TGTGCCAGCAGCGTAGACAACTATGGCTACACCTTC.

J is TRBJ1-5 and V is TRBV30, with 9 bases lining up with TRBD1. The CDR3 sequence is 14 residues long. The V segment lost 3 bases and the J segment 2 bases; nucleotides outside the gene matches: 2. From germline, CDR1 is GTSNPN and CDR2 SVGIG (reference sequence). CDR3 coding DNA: TGTGCCTGGAGGAGGACAGGGGGCAATCAGCCCCAGCATTTT. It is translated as CAWRRTGGNQPQHF.

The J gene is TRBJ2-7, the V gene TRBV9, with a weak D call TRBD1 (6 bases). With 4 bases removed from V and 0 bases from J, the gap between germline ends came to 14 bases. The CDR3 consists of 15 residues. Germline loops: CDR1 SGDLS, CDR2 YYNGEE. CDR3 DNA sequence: TGTGCCAGCAGCCCGGAATTAGGGGGCTCCTACGAGCAGTACTTC. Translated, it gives CASSPELGGSYEQYF.

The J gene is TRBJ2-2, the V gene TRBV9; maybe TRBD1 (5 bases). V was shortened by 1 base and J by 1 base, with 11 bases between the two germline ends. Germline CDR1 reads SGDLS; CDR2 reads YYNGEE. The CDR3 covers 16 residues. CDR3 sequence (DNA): TGTGCCAGCAGCGTACGTGGACACCTGAACACCGGGGAGCTGTTTTTT. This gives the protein CASSVRGHLNTGELFF.

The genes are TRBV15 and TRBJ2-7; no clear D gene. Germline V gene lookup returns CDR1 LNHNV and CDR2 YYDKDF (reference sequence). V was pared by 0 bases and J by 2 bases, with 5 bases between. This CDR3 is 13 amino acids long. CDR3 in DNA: TGTGCCACCAGCAGAGATGGCCCCTACGAGCAGTACTTC. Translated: CATSRDGPYEQYF.

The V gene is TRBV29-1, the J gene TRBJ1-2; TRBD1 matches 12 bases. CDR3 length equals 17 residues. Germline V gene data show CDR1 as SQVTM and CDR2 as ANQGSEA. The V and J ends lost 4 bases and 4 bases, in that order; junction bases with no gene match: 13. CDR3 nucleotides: TGCAGCGTTGGAGTTGGGACAGGGGGCCCGAACAGCTATGGCTACACCTTC. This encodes CSVGVGTGGPNSYGYTF.

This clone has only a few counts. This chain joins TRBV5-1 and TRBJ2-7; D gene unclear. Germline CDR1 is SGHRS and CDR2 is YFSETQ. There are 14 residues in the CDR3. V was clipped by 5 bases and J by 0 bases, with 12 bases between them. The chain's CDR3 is CASSQDPSSYEQYF. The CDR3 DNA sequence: TGCGCCAGCAGTCAAGATCCGAGCTCCTACGAGCAGTACTTC.

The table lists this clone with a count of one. The CDR3 region is CASSRDFPNTGELFF. In nucleotides, the CDR3 is TGTGCCAGCAGCCGGGACTTTCCGAACACCGGGGAGCTGTTTTTT. The chain employs TRBV9 and TRBJ2-2; maybe TRBD2 (6 bases). The CDR3 has 15 amino acids. In germline, CDR1 is SGDLS, CDR2 YYNGEE. Trimming stripped 4 bases from V and 0 bases from J, with 10 bases between. Full variable domain (remainder filled in from reference TRBV9 and TRBJ2-2): DSGVTQTPKHLITATGQRVTLRCSPRSGDLSVYWYQQSLDQGLQFLIQYYNGEERAKGNILERFSAQQFPDLHSELNLSSLELGDSALYFCASSRDFPNTGELFFGEGSRLTVL.

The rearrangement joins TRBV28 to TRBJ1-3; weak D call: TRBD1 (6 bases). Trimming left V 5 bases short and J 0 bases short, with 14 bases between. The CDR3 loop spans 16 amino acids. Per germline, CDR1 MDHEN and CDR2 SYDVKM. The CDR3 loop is CASSVLTGVSGNTIYF. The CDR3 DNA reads TGTGCCAGCAGTGTGTTGACAGGAGTCTCTGGAAACACCATATATTTT.

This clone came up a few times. CDR3 amino acids: CASSSSGGTEAFF. As DNA, the CDR3 is TGTGCCAGCAGCTCCTCAGGGGGCACTGAAGCTTTCTTT. This chain uses TRBV13 with TRBJ1-1, with 7 positions matching TRBD1. With 4 bases clipped from V and 4 bases from J, the junction kept 3 bases outside the gene matches. The CDR3 consists of 13 residues. CDR1 and CDR2 (germline): PRHDT, FYEKMQ (reference sequence).

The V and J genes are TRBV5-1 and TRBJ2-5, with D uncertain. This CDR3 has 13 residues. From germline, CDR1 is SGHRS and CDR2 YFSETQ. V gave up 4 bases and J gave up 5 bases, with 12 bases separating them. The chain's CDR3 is CASSPPLLETQYF. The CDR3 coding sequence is TGCGCCAGCAGCCCTCCCCTTCTGGAGACCCAGTACTTC.

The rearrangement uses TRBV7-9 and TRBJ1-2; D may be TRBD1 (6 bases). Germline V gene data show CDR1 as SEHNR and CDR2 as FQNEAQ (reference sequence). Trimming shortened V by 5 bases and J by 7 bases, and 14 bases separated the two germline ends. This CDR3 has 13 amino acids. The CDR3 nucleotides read TGTGCCAGCAGCCGAACAGGGTTGGCTGGCTACACCTTC. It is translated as CASSRTGLAGYTF.

CDR3 loop: CAISESRDRASYEQYF. The CDR3 DNA sequence: TGTGCCATCAGTGAGTCTCGGGACAGGGCCTCCTACGAGCAGTACTTC. V and J are TRBV10-3 and TRBJ2-7; 9 bases align to TRBD1. CDR3 size: 16 residues. Germline V gene data show CDR1 as ENHRY and CDR2 as SYGVKD. V shed 0 bases and J 0 bases; nucleotides not matched to a gene: 3.

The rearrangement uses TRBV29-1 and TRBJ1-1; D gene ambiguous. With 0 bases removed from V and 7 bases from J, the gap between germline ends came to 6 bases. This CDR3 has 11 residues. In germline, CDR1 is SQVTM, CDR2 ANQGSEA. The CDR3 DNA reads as TGCAGCGTTGAAGAAACACTTGAAGCTTTCTTT. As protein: CSVEETLEAFF.

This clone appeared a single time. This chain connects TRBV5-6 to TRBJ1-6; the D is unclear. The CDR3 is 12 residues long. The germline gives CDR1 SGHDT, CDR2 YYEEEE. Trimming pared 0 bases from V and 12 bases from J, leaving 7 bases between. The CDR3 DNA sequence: TGTGCCAGCAGCTTGGATGGGGTACCCCTCCACTTT. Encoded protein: CASSLDGVPLHF.

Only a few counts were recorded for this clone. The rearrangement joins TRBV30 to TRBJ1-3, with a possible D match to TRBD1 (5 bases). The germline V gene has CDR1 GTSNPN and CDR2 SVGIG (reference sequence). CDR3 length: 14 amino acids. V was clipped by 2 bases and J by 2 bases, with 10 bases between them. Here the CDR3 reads CAWSYGATGNTIYF. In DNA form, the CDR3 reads TGTGCCTGGAGTTATGGGGCCACTGGAAACACCATATATTTT.

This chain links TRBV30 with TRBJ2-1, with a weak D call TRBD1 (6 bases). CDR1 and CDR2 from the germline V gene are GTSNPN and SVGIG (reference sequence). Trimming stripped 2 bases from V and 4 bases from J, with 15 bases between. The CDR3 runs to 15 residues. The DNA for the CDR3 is TGTGCCTGGAGTCCAACCGGGACACATTACAATGAGCAGTTCTTC. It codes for CAWSPTGTHYNEQFF.